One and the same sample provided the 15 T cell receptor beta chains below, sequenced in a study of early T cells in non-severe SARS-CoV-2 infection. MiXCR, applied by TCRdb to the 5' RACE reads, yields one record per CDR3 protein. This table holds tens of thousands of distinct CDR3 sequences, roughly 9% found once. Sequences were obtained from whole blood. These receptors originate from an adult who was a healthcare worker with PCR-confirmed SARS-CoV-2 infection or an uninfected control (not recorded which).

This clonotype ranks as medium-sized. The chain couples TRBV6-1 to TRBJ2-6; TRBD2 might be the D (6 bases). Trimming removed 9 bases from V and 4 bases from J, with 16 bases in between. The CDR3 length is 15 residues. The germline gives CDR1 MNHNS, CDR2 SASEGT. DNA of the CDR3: TGTGCCAGTATCTGGGGGGTCGCCGGGGCCAACGTCCTGACTTTC. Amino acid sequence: CASIWGVAGANVLTF.

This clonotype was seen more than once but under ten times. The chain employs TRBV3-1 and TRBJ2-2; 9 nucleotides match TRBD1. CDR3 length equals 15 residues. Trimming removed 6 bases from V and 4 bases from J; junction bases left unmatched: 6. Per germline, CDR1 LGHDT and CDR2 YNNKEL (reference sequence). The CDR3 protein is CASRDRGVSTGELFF. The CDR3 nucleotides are TGTGCCAGCAGGGACAGGGGAGTCAGCACCGGGGAGCTGTTTTTT.

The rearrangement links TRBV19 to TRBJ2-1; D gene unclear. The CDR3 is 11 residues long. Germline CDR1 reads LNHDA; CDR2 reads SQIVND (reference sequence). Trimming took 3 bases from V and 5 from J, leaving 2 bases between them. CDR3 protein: CASSMNNEQFF. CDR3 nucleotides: TGTGCCAGTAGTATGAACAATGAGCAGTTCTTC.

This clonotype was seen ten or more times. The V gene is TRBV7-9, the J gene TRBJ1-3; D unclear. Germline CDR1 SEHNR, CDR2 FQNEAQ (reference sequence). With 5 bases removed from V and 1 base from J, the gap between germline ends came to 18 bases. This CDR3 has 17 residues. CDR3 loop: CASSPPDGDPSGNTIYF. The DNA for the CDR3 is TGTGCCAGCAGCCCACCCGATGGAGACCCGTCTGGAAACACCATATATTTT.

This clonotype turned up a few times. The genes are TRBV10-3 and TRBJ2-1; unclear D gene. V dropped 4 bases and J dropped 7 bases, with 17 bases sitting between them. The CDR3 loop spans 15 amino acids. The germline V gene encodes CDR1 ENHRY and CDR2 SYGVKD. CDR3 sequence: CAISGASSASNEQFF. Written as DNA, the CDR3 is TGTGCCATCAGTGGGGCCTCGAGTGCGAGTAATGAGCAGTTCTTC.

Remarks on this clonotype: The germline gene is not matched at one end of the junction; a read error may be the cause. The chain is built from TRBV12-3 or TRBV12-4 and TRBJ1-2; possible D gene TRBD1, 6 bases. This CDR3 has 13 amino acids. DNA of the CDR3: TGTGCCGGCAGCCGTACAGGGAGGTATGGCTACACCTTC. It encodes CAGSRTGRYGYTF.

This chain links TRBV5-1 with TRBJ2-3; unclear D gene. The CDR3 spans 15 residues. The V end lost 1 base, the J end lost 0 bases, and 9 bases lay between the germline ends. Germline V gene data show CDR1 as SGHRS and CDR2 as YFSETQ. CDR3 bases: TGCGCCAGCAGCTTGACCGGCGTTAGCACAGATACGCAGTATTTT. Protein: CASSLTGVSTDTQYF. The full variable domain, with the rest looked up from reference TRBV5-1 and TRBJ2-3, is KAGVTQTPRYLIKTRGQQVTLSCSPISGHRSVSWYQQTPGQGLQFLFEYFSETQRNKGNFPGRFSGRQFSNSRSEMNVSTLELGDSALYLCASSLTGVSTDTQYFGPGTRLTVL.

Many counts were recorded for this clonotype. The DNA of the CDR3 is TGTGCCAGCAGCGTAGCCCCTGTGCGAGATACGCAGTATTTT. This translates into CASSVAPVRDTQYF. The genes are TRBV9 and TRBJ2-3; unclear D gene. The CDR3 runs 14 residues. CDR1 and CDR2 (germline): SGDLS, YYNGEE. V lost 0 bases and J 5 bases, leaving 10 bases between the germline ends.

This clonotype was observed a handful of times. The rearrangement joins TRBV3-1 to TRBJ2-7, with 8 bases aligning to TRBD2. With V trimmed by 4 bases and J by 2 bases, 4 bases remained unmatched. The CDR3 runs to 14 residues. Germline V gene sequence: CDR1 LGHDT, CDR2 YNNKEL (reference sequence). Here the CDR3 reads CASSPAGATYEQYF. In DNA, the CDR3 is TGTGCCAGCAGCCCAGCGGGAGCCACCTACGAGCAGTACTTC.

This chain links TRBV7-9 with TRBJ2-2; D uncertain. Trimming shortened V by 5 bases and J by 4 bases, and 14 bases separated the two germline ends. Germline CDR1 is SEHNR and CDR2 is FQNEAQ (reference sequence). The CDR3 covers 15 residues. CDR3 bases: TGTGCCAGCAGCCGATACGATTCGGTCACCGGGGAGCTGTTTTTT. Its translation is CASSRYDSVTGELFF.

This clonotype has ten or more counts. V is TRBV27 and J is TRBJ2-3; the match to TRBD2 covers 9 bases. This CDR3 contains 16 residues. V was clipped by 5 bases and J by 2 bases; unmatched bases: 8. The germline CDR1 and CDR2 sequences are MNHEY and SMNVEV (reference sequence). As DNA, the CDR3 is TGTGCCAGCAGTCCGCCCTCTAGCGGGGTCACAGATACGCAGTATTTT. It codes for CASSPPSSGVTDTQYF.

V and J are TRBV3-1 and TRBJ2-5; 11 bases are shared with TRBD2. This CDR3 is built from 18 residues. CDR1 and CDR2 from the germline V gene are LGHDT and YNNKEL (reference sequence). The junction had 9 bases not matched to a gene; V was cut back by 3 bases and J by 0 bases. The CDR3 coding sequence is TGTGCCAGCAGCCATGCTTTAGCGGGGGGGTACAACCAAGAGACCCAGTACTTC. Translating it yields CASSHALAGGYNQETQYF.

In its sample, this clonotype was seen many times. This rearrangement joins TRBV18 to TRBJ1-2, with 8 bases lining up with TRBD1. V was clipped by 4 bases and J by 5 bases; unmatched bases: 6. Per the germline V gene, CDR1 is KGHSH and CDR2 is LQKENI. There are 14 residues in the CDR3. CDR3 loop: CASSLDRGGYGYTF. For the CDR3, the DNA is TGTGCCAGCTCACTTGACAGGGGAGGATATGGCTACACCTTC.

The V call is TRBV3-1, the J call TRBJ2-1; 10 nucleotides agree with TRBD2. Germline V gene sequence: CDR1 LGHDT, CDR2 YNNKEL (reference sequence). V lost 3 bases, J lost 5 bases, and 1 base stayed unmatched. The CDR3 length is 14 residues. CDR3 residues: CASSHLAGDNEQFF. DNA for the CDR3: TGTGCCAGCAGCCACCTAGCGGGGGACAATGAGCAGTTCTTC.

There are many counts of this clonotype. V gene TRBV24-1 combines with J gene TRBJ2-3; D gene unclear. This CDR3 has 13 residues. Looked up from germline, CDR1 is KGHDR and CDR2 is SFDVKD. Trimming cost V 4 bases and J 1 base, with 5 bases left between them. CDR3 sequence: CATSDLGTDTQYF. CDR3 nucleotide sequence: TGTGCCACCAGTGACCTGGGCACAGATACGCAGTATTTT.